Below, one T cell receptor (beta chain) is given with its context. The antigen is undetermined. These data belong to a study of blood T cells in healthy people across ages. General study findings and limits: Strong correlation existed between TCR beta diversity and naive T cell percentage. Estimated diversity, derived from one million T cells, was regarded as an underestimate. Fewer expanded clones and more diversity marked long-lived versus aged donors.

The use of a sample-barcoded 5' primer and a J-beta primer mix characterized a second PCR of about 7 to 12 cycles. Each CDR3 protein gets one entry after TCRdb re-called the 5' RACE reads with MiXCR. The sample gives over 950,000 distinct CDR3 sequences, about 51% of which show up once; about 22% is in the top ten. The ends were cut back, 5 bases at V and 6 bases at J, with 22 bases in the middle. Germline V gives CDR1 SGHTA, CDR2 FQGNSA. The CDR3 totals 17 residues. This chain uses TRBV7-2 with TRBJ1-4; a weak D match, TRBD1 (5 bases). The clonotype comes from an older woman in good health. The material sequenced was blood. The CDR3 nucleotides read TGTGCCAGCAGCCGACGCCCGGGACTCGGCGGGGATGAAAAACTGTTTTTT. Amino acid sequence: CASSRRPGLGGDEKLFF.